This TCR beta chain was sequenced during a study of type 1 regulatory T cells. TCRdb processed the reads anew with MiXCR; each CDR3 protein has one entry. Altogether 2,400 or so distinct CDR3 sequences are present, 6% to 7% being singletons, with the ten largest covering over 2%. The CDR3 runs to 15 residues. V gave up 0 bases and J gave up 7 bases, with 18 bases separating them. Germline-derived CDR1 and CDR2 are DFQATT and SNEGSKA (reference sequence). This clonotype is medium-sized within its sample. Sequenced sample: CD4+ T cells, either the whole sample or a sorted fraction (not recorded which). The rearrangement joins TRBV20-1 to TRBJ1-2; TRBD1 might be the D (6 bases). The clonotype originates from a human donor in good health. This CDR3 reads CSARDPAGAARGYTF. The CDR3 nucleotides read TGCAGTGCTAGAGATCCCGCAGGGGCCGCCCGTGGCTACACCTTC.